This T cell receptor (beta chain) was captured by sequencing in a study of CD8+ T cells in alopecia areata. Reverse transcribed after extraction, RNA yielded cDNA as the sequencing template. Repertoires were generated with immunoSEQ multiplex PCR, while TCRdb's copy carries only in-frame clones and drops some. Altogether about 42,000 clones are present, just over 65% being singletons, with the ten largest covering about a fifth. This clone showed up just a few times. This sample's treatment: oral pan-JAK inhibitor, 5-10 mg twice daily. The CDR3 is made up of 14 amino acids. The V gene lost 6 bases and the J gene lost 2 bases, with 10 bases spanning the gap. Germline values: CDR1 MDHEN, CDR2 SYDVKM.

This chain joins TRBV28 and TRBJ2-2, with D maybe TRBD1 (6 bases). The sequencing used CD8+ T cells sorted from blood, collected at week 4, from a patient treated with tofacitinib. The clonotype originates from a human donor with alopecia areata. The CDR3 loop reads CASRSDRNTGELFF. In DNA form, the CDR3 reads TGTGCCAGCAGATCGGACAGAAACACCGGGGAGCTGTTTTTT.